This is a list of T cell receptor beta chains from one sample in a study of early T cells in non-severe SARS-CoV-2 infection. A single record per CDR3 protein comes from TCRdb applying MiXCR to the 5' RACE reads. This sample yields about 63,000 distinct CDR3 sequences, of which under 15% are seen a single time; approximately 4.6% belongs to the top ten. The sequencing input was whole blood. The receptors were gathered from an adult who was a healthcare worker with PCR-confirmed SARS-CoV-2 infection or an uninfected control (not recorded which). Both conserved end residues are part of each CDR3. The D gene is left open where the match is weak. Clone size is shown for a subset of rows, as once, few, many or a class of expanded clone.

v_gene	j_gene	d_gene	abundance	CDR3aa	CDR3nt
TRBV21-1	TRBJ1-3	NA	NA	CASSKGNTIYF	TGTGCCAGCAGCAAAGGAAACACCATATATTTT
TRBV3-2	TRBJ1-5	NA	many	CASSQDSDGHNQPQHF	TGTGCCAGCAGCCAAGATTCAGACGGACATAATCAGCCCCAGCATTTT
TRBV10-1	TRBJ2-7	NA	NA	CASSERVSGLAEQYF	TGCGCCAGCAGTGAGAGGGTTTCCGGACTGGCGGAGCAGTACTTC
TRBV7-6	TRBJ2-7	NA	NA	CASSLSAYYEQYF	TGTGCCAGCAGCTTATCCGCGTACTACGAGCAGTACTTC
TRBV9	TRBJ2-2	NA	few	CASSVAGTRDTGELFF	TGTGCCAGCAGCGTAGCTGGCACCCGCGACACCGGGGAGCTGTTTTTT
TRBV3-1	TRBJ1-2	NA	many	CASSQDPRGGYGYTF	TGTGCCAGCAGCCAAGATCCGCGGGGCGGTTATGGCTACACCTTC
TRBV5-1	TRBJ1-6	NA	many	CASSLTAEIYNSPLHF	TGCGCCAGCAGCTTGACGGCAGAGATTTATAATTCACCCCTCCACTTT
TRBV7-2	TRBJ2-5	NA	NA	CASSLNGARGETQYF	TGTGCCAGCAGCTTAAACGGGGCGCGGGGAGAGACCCAGTACTTC
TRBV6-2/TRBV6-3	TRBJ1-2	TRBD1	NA	CASTGTAHYGYTF	TGTGCCAGCACCGGGACAGCCCATTATGGCTACACCTTC
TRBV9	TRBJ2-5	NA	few	CASSVAPVGETQYF	TGTGCCAGCAGCGTAGCTCCGGTAGGAGAGACCCAGTACTTC
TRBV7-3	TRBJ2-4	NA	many	CASSVGTQNIQYF	TGTGCCAGCAGCGTAGGGACACAAAACATTCAGTACTTC
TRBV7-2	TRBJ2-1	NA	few	CASSLLASSNEQFF	TGTGCCAGCAGCTTACTAGCGTCAAGCAATGAGCAGTTCTTC
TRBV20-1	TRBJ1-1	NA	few	CSATGDTEAFF	TGCAGTGCTACGGGGGACACTGAAGCTTTCTTT
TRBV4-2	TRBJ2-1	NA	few	CASSHVTGLRNNEQFF	TGTGCCAGCAGCCATGTTACCGGGCTACGAAACAATGAGCAGTTCTTC
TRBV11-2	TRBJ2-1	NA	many	CASSSIRGNEQFF	TGTGCCAGCAGCTCCATCAGGGGTAATGAGCAGTTCTTC
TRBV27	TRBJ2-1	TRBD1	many	CASSLARQGPSYNEQFF	TGTGCCAGCAGTTTGGCCCGACAGGGGCCCTCCTACAATGAGCAGTTCTTC
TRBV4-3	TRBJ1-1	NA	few	CASSQRAGNPEAFF	TGCGCCAGCAGCCAGCGAGCCGGGAACCCTGAAGCTTTCTTT
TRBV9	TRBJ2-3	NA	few	CASSVVITDTQYF	TGTGCCAGCAGCGTAGTAATTACAGATACGCAGTATTTT
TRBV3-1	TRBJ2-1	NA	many	CASSQDLRSPYNEQFF	TGTGCCAGCAGCCAAGATCTGAGGTCTCCTTACAATGAGCAGTTCTTC
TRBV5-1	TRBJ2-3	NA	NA	CASSAQGGRADTQYF	TGCGCCAGCTCCGCCCAGGGGGGCCGAGCAGATACGCAGTATTTT
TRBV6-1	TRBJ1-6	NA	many	CASSHGRSSYNSPLHF	TGTGCCAGCAGTCATGGCAGGAGCTCCTATAATTCACCCCTCCACTTT
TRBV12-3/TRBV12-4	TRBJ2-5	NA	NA	CATNYQGFQETQYF	TGTGCCACCAACTACCAGGGGTTCCAAGAGACCCAGTACTTC
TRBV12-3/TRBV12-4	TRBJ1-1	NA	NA	CASSFRGGTEAFF	TGTGCCAGCAGTTTCCGGGGAGGCACTGAAGCTTTCTTT
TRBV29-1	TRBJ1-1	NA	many	CSGDGGTEAFF	TGCAGCGGGGACGGGGGCACTGAAGCTTTCTTT
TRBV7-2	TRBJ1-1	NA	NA	CASSLETALEAFF	TGTGCCAGCAGCTTAGAGACGGCCCTCGAAGCTTTCTTT
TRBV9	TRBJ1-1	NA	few	CASSVRGNSEAFF	TGTGCCAGCAGCGTAAGGGGAAATTCAGAAGCTTTCTTT
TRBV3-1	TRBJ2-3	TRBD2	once	CASSQGDYPTDTQYF	TGTGCCAGCAGCCAAGGGGACTACCCCACAGATACGCAGTATTTT
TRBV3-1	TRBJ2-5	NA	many	CASAKARETQYF	TGTGCCAGTGCCAAGGCTCGGGAGACCCAGTACTTC
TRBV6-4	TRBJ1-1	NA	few	CASSDGVSGTEAFF	TGTGCCAGCAGTGACGGTGTCAGTGGCACTGAAGCTTTCTTT
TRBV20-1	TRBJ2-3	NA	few	CSARDLSEWGEDTQYF	TGCAGTGCTAGAGACCTTAGCGAATGGGGGGAAGATACGCAGTATTTT
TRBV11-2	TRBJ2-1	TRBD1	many	CASSFRRDRAGEQFF	TGTGCCAGCAGCTTCCGCCGGGACAGGGCCGGTGAGCAGTTCTTC
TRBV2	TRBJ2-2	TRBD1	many	CASWRDRANTGELFF	TGTGCCAGCTGGAGGGACAGGGCGAACACCGGGGAGCTGTTTTTT
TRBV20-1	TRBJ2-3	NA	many	CSARVPSPGDTQYF	TGCAGTGCTAGAGTGCCTAGCCCCGGGGATACGCAGTATTTT
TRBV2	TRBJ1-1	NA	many	CASTNPTENTEAFF	TGTGCCAGCACCAACCCGACGGAGAACACTGAAGCTTTCTTT
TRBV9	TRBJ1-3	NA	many	CASSVDPQGRNTIYF	TGTGCCAGCAGCGTAGACCCGCAGGGGAGAAACACCATATATTTT
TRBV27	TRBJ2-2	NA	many	CASSMTGELFF	TGTGCCAGCAGTATGACCGGGGAGCTGTTTTTT
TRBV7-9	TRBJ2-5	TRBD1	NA	CASSLVLPGQGKETQYF	TGTGCCAGCAGCTTAGTCCTACCGGGACAGGGGAAAGAGACCCAGTACTTC
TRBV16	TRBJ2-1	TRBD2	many	CASSQRGVEQFF	TGTGCCAGCAGCCAACGGGGGGTTGAGCAGTTCTTC
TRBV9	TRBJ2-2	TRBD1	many	CASSVAPGFKGQATNTGELFF	TGTGCCAGCAGCGTAGCCCCGGGGTTTAAGGGACAGGCCACGAACACCGGGGAGCTGTTTTTT
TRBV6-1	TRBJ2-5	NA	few	CASSESRGRTQYF	TGTGCCAGCAGTGAATCCAGGGGACGGACCCAGTACTTC
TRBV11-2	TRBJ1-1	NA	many	CASSWTGHDTEAFF	TGTGCCAGCAGCTGGACGGGACACGACACTGAAGCTTTCTTT
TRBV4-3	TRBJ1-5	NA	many	CASSQDYGTGQPQHF	TGCGCCAGCAGCCAAGATTATGGGACGGGCCAGCCCCAGCATTTT
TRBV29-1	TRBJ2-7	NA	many	CSARGRSSYEQYF	TGCAGCGCTCGGGGTAGGAGCTCCTACGAGCAGTACTTC
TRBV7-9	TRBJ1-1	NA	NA	CASSPAFMNTEAFF	TGTGCCAGCAGCCCTGCCTTTATGAACACTGAAGCTTTCTTT
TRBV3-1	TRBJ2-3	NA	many	CASTAGITDTQYF	TGTGCCAGCACCGCTGGAATCACAGATACGCAGTATTTT
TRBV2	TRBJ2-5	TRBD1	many	CASSPGQGTQETQYF	TGTGCCAGCAGCCCGGGACAGGGCACACAAGAGACCCAGTACTTC
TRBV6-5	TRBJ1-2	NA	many	CASSYTPPGQQNYGYTF	TGTGCCAGCAGTTATACCCCCCCGGGACAACAGAACTATGGCTACACCTTC
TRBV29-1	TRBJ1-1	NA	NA	CSVEGQRAEAFF	TGCAGCGTTGAAGGCCAGCGGGCTGAAGCTTTCTTT
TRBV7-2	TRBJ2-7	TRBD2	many	CASSLHGGGSYEQYF	TGTGCCAGCAGCTTACACGGGGGGGGTTCCTACGAGCAGTACTTC
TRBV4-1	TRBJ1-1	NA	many	CASSQARGSAFF	TGCGCCAGCAGCCAAGCGAGGGGTTCAGCTTTCTTT
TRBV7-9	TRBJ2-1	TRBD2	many	CASSLAGLARDEQFF	TGTGCCAGCAGCTTAGCGGGACTAGCGAGGGATGAGCAGTTCTTC
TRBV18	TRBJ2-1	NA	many	CASSQGQNREAEQFF	TGTGCCAGCTCCCAAGGACAGAACCGCGAAGCTGAGCAGTTCTTC
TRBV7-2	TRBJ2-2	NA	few	CASSLGTNTGELFF	TGTGCCAGCAGCTTAGGGACGAACACCGGGGAGCTGTTTTTT
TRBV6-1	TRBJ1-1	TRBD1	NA	CASNERQGLNTEAFF	TGTGCCAGCAATGAGCGACAGGGATTGAACACTGAAGCTTTCTTT
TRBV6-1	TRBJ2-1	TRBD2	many	CASSLGLAGEQFF	TGTGCCAGCAGTCTTGGACTAGCGGGGGAGCAGTTCTTC
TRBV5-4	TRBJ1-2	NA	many	CASSSTGIGYTF	TGTGCCAGCAGCTCCACAGGGATTGGCTACACCTTC
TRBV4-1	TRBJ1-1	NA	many	CASSLTAGNTEAFF	TGCGCCAGCAGCCTGACGGCAGGTAACACTGAAGCTTTCTTT
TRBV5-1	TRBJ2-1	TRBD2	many	CASSLGLAGAGEFF	TGCGCCAGCAGCTTGGGACTAGCGGGGGCCGGGGAGTTCTTC
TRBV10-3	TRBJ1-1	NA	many	CAITSDGNTEAFF	TGTGCCATCACATCAGATGGTAACACTGAAGCTTTCTTT
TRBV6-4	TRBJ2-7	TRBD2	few	CASSALAGTYEQYF	TGTGCCAGCAGTGCGCTAGCGGGGACCTACGAGCAGTACTTC